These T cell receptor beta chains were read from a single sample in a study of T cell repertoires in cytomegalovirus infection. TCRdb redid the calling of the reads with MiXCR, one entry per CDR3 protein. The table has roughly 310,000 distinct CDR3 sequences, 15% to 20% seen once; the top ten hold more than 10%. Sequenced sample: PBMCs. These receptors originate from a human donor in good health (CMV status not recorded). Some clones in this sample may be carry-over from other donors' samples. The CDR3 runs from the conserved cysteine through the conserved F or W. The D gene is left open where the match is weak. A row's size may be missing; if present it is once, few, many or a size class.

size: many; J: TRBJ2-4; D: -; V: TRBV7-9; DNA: TGTGCCAGCAGCTTATTGGAAACCCGAATTCAGTACTTC; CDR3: CASSLLETRIQYF
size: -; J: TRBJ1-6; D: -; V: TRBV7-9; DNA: TGTGCCAGCAGCGACAGCGACCGGGGACCCCTCCACTTT; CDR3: CASSDSDRGPLHF
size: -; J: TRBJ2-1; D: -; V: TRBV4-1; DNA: TGCGCCAGCAGCCTCACGACGCCGGTCACCTACAATGAGCAGTTCTTC; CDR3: CASSLTTPVTYNEQFF
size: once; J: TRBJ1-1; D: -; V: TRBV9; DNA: TGTGCCAGCAGCGGATCCCTAGTGAACACTGAAGCTTTCTTT; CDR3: CASSGSLVNTEAFF
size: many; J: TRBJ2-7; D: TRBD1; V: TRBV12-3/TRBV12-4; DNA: TGTGCCAGCAGATCAGGGGGCAGCCCCTACGAGCAGTACTTC; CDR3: CASRSGGSPYEQYF
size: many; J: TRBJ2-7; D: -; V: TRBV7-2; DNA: TGTGCCAGCAGCCGCCGTCACGAGCAGTACTTC; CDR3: CASSRRHEQYF
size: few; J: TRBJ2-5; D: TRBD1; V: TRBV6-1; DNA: TGTGCCACCCAGGGGGTAGAGACCCAGTACTTC; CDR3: CATQGVETQYF
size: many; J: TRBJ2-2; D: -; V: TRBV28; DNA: TGTGCCAGCAGTTTAGTAGTGGGGCTCGGGGAGCTGTTTTTT; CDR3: CASSLVVGLGELFF
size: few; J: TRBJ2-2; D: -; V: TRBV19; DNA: TGTGCCAGTACCGTCGGGGCCACGAACACCGGGGAGCTGTTTTTT; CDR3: CASTVGATNTGELFF
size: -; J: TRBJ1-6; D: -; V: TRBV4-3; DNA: TGCGCCAGCAGCCAAGACAGGGGAAATTCACCCCTCCACTTT; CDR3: CASSQDRGNSPLHF
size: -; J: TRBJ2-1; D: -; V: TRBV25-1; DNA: TGTGCCAGCAGTGAATCGCCAGAGTCCTCCTACAATGAGCAGTTCTTC; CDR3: CASSESPESSYNEQFF
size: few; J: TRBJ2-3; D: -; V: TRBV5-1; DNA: TGCGCCAGCAGCTTGGACCGGGGGAAAGCAGATACGCAGTATTTT; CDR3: CASSLDRGKADTQYF
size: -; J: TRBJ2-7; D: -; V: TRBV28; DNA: TGTGCCAGCACTGGAGGAGGGGGTGAAGGGACCTACGAGCAGTACTTC; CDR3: CASTGGGGEGTYEQYF
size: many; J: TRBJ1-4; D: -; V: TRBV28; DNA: TGTGCCAGCAGTTCCACAGCCGATGGGGGACCCGTTGGAAAACTGTTTTTT; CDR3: CASSSTADGGPVGKLFF
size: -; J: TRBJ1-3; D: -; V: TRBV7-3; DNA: TGTGCCAGCAGCACCGGGACACTGTCTGGAAACACCATATATTTT; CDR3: CASSTGTLSGNTIYF
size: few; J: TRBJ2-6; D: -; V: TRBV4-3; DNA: TGCGCCAGCAGCCAAGAGGACTCGGGGGCCAACGTCCTGACTTTC; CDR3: CASSQEDSGANVLTF
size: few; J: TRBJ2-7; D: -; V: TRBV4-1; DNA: TGCGCCAGCAGCCAAGTACAGGACTCCTACGAGCAGTACTTC; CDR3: CASSQVQDSYEQYF
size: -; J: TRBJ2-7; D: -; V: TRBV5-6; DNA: TGTGCCAGCAGCTTGGGAGGATACGGTGTCTTCTACGAGCAGTACTTC; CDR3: CASSLGGYGVFYEQYF
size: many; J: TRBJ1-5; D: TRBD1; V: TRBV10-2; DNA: TGCGCCAGCAGTGAGTCAGACAGGGGCTCCAATCAGCCCCAGCATTTT; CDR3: CASSESDRGSNQPQHF
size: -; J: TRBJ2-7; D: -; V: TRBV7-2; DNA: TGTGCCAGCAGCTTAGCGGGGCGAGGGTTGACCTACGAGCAGTACTTC; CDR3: CASSLAGRGLTYEQYF
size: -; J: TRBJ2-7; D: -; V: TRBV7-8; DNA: TGTGCCAGCAGCTTAGATCGAATCTTCGACGAGCAGTACTTC; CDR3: CASSLDRIFDEQYF
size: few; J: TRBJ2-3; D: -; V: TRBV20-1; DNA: TGCAGTGCTAGGACAATGACAGGCGGGGCAGATACGCAGTATTTT; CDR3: CSARTMTGGADTQYF
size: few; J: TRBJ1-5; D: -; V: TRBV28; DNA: TGTGCCAGCAGTTTACTAAGGACGGCGAGCGATCAGCCCCAGCATTTT; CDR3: CASSLLRTASDQPQHF
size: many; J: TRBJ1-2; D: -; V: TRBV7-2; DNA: TGTGCCAGCAGCTTAGCCTTAGGGGGAATCTATGGCTACACCTTC; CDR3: CASSLALGGIYGYTF
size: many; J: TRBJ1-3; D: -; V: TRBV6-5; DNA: TGTGCCAGCAGTTACGAGGGGCTTGGAAACACCATATATTTT; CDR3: CASSYEGLGNTIYF
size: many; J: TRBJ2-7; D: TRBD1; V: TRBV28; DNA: TGTGCCAGCACCGGACAGGGGGCCTACGAGCAGTACTTC; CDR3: CASTGQGAYEQYF
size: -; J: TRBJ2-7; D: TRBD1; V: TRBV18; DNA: TGTGCCAGCTCAACAGGGGTTGGTTACGAGCAGTACTTC; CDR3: CASSTGVGYEQYF
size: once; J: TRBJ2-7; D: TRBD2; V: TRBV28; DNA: TGTGCCAGCAAAAGCGGAGGCGGAGGACTAGCGGGGTACGAGCAGTACTTC; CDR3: CASKSGGGGLAGYEQYF
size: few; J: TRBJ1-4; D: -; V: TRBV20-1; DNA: TGCAGTGCGACCAGGACAGCCTTTAATGAAAAACTGTTTTTT; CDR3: CSATRTAFNEKLFF
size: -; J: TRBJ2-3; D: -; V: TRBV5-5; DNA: TGTGCCAGCAGCTTCGGCAGCCCAGGAGATACGCAGTATTTT; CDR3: CASSFGSPGDTQYF
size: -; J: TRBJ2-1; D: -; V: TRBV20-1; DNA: TGCAGTGCTTTGGGGAACGGGGGTCGGTACAATGAGCAGTTCTTC; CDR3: CSALGNGGRYNEQFF
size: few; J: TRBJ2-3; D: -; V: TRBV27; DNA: TGTGCCAGCAGGACGTACTCTGATACGCAGTATTTT; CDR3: CASRTYSDTQYF
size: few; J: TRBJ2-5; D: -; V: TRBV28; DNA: TGTGCCAGCAGTTTCAGGGAAGAGACCCAGTACTTC; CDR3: CASSFREETQYF
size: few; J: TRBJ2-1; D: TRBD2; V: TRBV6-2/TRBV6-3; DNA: TGTGCCAGCAAGGCTAGCGGGGAGTACAATGAGCAGTTCTTC; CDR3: CASKASGEYNEQFF
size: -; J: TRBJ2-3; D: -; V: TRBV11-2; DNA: TGTGCCAGCACCATCGGGTCAGATACGCAGTATTTT; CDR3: CASTIGSDTQYF
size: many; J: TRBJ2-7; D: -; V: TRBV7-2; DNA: TGTGCCAGCAGCTCTGGGTCGGGGGTAGTCTACGAGCAGTACTTC; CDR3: CASSSGSGVVYEQYF
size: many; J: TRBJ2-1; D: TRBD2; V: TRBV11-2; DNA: TGTGCCAGCAGCTTAGATATTATCCTAGCGGGGGTATCCTACAATGAGCAGTTCTTC; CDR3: CASSLDIILAGVSYNEQFF